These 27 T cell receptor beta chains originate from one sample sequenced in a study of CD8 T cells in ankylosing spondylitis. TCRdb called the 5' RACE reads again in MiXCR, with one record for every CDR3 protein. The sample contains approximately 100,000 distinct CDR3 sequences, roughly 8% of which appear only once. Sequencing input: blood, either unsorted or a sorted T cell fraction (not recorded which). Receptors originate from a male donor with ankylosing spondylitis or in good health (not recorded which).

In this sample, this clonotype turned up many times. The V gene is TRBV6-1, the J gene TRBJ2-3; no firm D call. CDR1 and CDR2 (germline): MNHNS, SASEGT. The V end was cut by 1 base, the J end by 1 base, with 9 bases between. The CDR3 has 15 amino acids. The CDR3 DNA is TGTGCCAGCAGTGAAGGGGTATTGCGCACAGATACGCAGTATTTT. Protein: CASSEGVLRTDTQYF.

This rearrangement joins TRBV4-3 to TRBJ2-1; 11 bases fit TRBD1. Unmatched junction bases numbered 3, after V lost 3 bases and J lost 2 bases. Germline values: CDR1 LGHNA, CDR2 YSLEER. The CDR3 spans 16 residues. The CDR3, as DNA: TGCGCCAGCAGCCACGGGGACAGGGGGGCCTACAATGAGCAGTTCTTC. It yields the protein CASSHGDRGAYNEQFF.

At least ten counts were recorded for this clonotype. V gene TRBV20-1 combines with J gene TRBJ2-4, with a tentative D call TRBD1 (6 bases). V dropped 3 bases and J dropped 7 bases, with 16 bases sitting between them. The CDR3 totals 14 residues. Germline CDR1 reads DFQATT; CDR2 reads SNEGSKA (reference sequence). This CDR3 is CSASGGSLGNIQYF. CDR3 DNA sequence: TGCAGTGCTAGTGGGGGCAGCCTAGGCAACATTCAGTACTTC.

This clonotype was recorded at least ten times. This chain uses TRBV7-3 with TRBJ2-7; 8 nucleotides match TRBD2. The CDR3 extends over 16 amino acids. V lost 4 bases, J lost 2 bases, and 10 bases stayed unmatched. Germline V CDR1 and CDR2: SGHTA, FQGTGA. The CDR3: CASSSYGGGKPYEQYF. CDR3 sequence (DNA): TGTGCCAGCAGCTCCTACGGGGGGGGAAAACCCTACGAGCAGTACTTC.

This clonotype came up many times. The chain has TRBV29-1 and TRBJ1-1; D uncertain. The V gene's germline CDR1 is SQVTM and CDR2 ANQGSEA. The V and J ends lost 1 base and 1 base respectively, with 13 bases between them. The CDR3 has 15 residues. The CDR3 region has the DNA TGCAGCGTTGAAGTCTGGACGGCTCGGAACACTGAAGCTTTCTTT. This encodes CSVEVWTARNTEAFF.

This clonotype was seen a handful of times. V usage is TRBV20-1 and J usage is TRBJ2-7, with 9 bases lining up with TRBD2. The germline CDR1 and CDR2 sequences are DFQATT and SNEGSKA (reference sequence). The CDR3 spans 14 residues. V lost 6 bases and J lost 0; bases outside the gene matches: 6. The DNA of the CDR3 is TGCAGTGCACTGACTAGCGGATACTCCTACGAGCAGTACTTC. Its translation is CSALTSGYSYEQYF.

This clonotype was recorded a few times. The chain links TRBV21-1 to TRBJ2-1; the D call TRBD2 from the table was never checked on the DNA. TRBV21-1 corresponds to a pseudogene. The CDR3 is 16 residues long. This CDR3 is CASPKATSGDYNEQFF. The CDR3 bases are TGTGCCAGCCCCAAGGCGACTAGCGGGGACTACAATGAGCAGTTCTTC.

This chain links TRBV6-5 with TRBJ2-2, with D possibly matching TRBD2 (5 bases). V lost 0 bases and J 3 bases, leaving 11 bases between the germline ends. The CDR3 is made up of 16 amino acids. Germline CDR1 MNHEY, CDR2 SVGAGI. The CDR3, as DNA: TGTGCCAGCAGTTACTCAGGCGGGCGTTACACCGGGGAGCTGTTTTTT. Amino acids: CASSYSGGRYTGELFF.

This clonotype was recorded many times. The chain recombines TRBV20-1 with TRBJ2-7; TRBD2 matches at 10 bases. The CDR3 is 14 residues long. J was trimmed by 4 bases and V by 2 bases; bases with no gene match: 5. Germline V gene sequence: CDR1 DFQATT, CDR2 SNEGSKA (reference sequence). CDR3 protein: CSARKREGWYEQYF. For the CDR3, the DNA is TGCAGTGCTAGAAAGCGGGAGGGGTGGTACGAGCAGTACTTC.

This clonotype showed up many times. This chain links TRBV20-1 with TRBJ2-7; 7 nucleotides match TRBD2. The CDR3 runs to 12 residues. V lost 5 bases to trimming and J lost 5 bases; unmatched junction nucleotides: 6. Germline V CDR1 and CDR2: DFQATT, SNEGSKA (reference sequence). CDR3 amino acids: CSAYRLAHEQYF. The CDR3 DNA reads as TGCAGTGCTTACCGACTAGCCCACGAGCAGTACTTC.

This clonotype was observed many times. As DNA, the CDR3 is TGTGCCAGCAGTCCCTCAACTAATGAAAAACTGTTTTTT. The encoded protein is CASSPSTNEKLFF. The rearrangement links TRBV27 to TRBJ1-4; D not certain. Trimming stripped 5 bases from V and 0 bases from J, with 4 bases between. The CDR3 length is 13 residues. CDR1 MNHEY and CDR2 SMNVEV come from the germline V gene (reference sequence).

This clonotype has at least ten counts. CDR3 in amino acids: CASSLEAREQFF. CDR3 nucleotides: TGCGCCAGCAGCTTGGAAGCGCGTGAGCAGTTCTTC. The chain has TRBV5-1 and TRBJ2-1, with D unresolved. V lost 0 bases, J lost 9 bases, and 7 bases lay in between. The germline gives CDR1 SGHRS, CDR2 YFSETQ. The CDR3 is 12 residues long.

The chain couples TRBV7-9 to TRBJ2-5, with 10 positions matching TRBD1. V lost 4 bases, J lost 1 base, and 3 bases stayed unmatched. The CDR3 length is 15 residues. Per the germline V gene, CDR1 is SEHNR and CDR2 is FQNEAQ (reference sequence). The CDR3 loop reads CASSSGQGTQETQYF. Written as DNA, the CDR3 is TGTGCCAGCAGCTCGGGACAGGGGACCCAAGAGACCCAGTACTTC.

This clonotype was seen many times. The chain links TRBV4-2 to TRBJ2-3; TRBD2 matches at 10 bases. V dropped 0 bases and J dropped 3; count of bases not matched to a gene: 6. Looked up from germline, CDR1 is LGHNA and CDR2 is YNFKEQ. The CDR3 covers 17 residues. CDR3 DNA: TGTGCCAGCAGCCAAGATCTAGCTAGCGGGAGTACAGATACGCAGTATTTT. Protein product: CASSQDLASGSTDTQYF.

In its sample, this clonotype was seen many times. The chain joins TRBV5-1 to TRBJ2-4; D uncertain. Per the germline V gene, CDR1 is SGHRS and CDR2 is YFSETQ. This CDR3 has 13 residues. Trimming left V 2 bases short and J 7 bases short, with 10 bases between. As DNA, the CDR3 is TGCGCCAGCAGCTTCCGGCAGGAGAACATTCAGTACTTC. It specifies CASSFRQENIQYF. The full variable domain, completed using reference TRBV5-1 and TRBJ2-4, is KAGVTQTPRYLIKTRGQQVTLSCSPISGHRSVSWYQQTPGQGLQFLFEYFSETQRNKGNFPGRFSGRQFSNSRSEMNVSTLELGDSALYLCASSFRQENIQYFGAGTRLSVL.

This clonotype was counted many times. CDR3 DNA sequence: TGCAGCGTTGATACTTCAGGACAGGGGGAGACCCAGTACTTC. It translates to CSVDTSGQGETQYF. This sequence joins TRBV29-1 and TRBJ2-5; 9 nucleotides agree with TRBD1. The V and J ends lost 3 bases and 5 bases, in that order; junction bases with no gene match: 7. The germline gives CDR1 SQVTM, CDR2 ANQGSEA. The length of the CDR3 is 14 residues.

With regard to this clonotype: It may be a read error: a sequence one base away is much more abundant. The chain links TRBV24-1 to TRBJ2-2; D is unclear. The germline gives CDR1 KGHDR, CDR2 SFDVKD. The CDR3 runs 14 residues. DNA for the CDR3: TGTGTCACCAGTGAGCGATTCGGCACCGGGGAGCTGTTTTTT. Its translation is CVTSERFGTGELFF.

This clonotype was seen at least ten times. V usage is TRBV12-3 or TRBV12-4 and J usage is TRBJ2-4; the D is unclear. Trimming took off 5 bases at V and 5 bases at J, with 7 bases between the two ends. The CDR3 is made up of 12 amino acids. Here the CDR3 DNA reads TGTGCCAGCAGTCTCATGGAAAACATTCAGTACTTC. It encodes CASSLMENIQYF.

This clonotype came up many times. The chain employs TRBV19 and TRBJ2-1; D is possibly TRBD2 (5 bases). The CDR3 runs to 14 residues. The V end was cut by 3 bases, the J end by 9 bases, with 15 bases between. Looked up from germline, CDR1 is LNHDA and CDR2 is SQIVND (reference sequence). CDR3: CASSIPGSPREQFF. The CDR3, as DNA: TGTGCCAGTAGTATCCCGGGGTCCCCCCGTGAGCAGTTCTTC.

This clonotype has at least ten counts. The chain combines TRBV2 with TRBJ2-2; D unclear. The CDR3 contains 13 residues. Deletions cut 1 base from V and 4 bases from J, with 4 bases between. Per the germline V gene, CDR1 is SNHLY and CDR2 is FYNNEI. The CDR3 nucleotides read TGTGCCAGCAGTGAAGAGACCACCGGGGAGCTGTTTTTT. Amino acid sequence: CASSEETTGELFF.

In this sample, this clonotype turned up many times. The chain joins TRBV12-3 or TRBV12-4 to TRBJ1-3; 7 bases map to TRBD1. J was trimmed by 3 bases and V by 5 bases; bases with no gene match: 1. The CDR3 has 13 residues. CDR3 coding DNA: TGTGCCAGCAGTACAGGGGATGGAAACACCATATATTTT. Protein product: CASSTGDGNTIYF.

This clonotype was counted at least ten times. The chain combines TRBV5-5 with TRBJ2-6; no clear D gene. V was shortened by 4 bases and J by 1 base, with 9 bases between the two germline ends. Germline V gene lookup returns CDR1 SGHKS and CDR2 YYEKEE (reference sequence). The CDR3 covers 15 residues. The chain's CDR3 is CASSLVPSGANVLTF. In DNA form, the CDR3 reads TGTGCCAGCAGCCTAGTCCCTTCTGGGGCCAACGTCCTGACTTTC.

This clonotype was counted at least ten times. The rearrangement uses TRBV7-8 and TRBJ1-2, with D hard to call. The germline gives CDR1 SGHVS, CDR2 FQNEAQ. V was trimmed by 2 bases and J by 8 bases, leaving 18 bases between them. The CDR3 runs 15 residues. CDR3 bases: TGTGCCAGCAGCTTACCTCGGACGGTGCGTGAGGGCTACACCTTC. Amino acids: CASSLPRTVREGYTF.

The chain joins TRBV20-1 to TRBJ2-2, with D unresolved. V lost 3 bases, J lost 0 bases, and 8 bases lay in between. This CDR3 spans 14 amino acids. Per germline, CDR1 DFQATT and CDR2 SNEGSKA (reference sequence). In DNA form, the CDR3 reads TGCAGTGCTAGGGGCAGTACGAACACCGGGGAGCTGTTTTTT. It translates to CSARGSTNTGELFF.

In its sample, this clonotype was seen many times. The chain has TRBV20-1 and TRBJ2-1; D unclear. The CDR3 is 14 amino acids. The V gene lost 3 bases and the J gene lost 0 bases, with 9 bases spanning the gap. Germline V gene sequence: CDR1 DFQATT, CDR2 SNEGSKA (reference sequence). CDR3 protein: CSARARNSYNEQFF. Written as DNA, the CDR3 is TGCAGTGCTAGGGCTAGAAACTCCTACAATGAGCAGTTCTTC.

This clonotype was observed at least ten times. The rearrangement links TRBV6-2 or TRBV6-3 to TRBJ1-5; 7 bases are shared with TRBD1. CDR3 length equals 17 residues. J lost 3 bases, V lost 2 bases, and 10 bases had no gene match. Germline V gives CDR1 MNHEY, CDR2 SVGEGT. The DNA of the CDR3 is TGTGCCAGCAGTTACCATTCGACAGGGAAGTTCAATCAGCCCCAGCATTTT. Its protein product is CASSYHSTGKFNQPQHF.

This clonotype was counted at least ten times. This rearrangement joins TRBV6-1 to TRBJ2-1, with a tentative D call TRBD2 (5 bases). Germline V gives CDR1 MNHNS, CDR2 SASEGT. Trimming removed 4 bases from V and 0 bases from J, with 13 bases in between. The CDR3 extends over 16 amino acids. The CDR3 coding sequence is TGTGCCAGCAGTGGTACGAGGGCGAGCTCCTACAATGAGCAGTTCTTC. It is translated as CASSGTRASSYNEQFF.